Listed here is a single T cell receptor beta chain. A single record per CDR3 protein comes from TCRdb applying MiXCR to the RACE reads. The table records a few hundred thousand distinct CDR3 sequences, roughly 4.8% of them present only once. Described time point: patch test 1, 2 weeks after DPC sensitization. Treatment given: therapeutic diphenylcyclopropenone sensitization with weekly scalp DPC. CDR1 is SGHRS and CDR2 is YFSETQ in the germline V gene. This CDR3 comprises 14 residues. Trimming stripped 4 bases from V and 2 bases from J, with 12 bases between. This entry comes from a study of human T cells and chemical hapten exposure.

The rearrangement joins TRBV5-1 to TRBJ2-5; D gene uncertain. Material: whole blood, obtained in connection with sensitization to the hapten diphenylcyclopropenone (DPC). The receptor's source is a woman in her fifties or sixties with alopecia areata. Some clones in this sample may be carry-over from other donors' samples. CDR3 in amino acids: CASSRLQRQETQYF. CDR3 nucleotides: TGCGCCAGCAGCCGATTACAGCGACAAGAGACCCAGTACTTC. The full variable domain, in which reference TRBV5-1 and TRBJ2-5 provide the parts outside the CDR3, is KAGVTQTPRYLIKTRGQQVTLSCSPISGHRSVSWYQQTPGQGLQFLFEYFSETQRNKGNFPGRFSGRQFSNSRSEMNVSTLELGDSALYLCASSRLQRQETQYFGPGTRLLVL.